This T cell receptor beta chain was sequenced for a study of T cell responses to AZD1222 COVID-19 vaccine. General study results and limits: Only a handful of AZD1222 recipients tested seropositive at baseline. Clonal diversity may have been underestimated in mostly white British donors. Only after the peak T cell response were repertoires sampled.

The germline V gene encodes CDR1 SGHVS and CDR2 FNYEAQ. There are 13 residues in the CDR3. V was pared by 4 bases and J by 4 bases, with 7 bases between. This clone was recorded only once. The antigen remains undetermined. The assay was immunoSEQ multiplex PCR, and TCRdb's table has in-frame clones only and misses some. This table holds 45,000 to 70,000 clones, approximately 83% found once. The receptor was derived from an adult in good health. This rearrangement joins TRBV7-6 to TRBJ2-2, with D tentatively TRBD1 or TRBD2 (6 bases each). The material sequenced was peripheral blood, taken on day 0 of AZD1222 vaccination. The CDR3 loop reads CASSWGATGELFF. The CDR3 DNA sequence: TGTGCCAGCAGCTGGGGGGCCACCGGGGAGCTGTTTTTT.